A single sample gave rise to the 10 T cell receptor beta chains below, sequenced in a study of cytomegalovirus exposure and HLA in healthy donors. In the PCR, 60 Vbeta and 13 Jbeta primers were used. Generated by immunoSEQ multiplex PCR, the TCRdb table keeps only in-frame clones and is missing some. The sample records 160,000 or so clones, roughly 80% being singletons. Specimen: PBMCs. The receptors were sampled from a male donor in good health and CMV-seropositive.

V is TRBV7-8 and J is TRBJ2-5; no reliable D call. CDR1 and CDR2 from the germline V gene are SGHVS and FQNEAQ. This CDR3 region has 13 residues. Trimming stripped 5 bases from V and 4 bases from J, with 11 bases between. Here the CDR3 reads CASSLVAVETQYF. CDR3 in DNA: TGTGCCAGCAGCCTAGTGGCCGTAGAGACCCAGTACTTC.

The chain is built from TRBV7-8 and TRBJ2-1; a weak D match, TRBD1 (5 bases). V was shortened by 1 base and J by 9 bases, with 16 bases between the two germline ends. CDR1 SGHVS and CDR2 FQNEAQ come from the germline V gene. The CDR3 sequence is 15 residues long. The CDR3 nucleotides are TGTGCCAGCAGCTTAGTTTTAGGGCCAGGGATTGAGCAGTTCTTC. This codes for CASSLVLGPGIEQFF.

The chain links TRBV29-1 to TRBJ2-7; the D gene is possibly TRBD1 (6 bases). Germline CDR1 reads SQVTM; CDR2 reads ANQGSEA. Trimming took 5 bases from V and 9 from J, leaving 20 bases between them. This CDR3 contains 13 residues. The CDR3 nucleotides are TGCAGCGTTTACCTACGACAGGTTTTCGTGCAGTACTTC. Protein: CSVYLRQVFVQYF.

The chain is built from TRBV28 and TRBJ1-2; 7 bases agree with TRBD1. This CDR3 comprises 14 residues. J gave up 0 bases and V 4 bases, and 2 bases lay outside the gene matches. The germline V gene has CDR1 MDHEN and CDR2 SYDVKM. CDR3 sequence reads: CASSSGTANYGYTF. DNA of the CDR3: TGTGCCAGCAGTTCCGGGACAGCTAACTATGGCTACACCTTC.

This chain connects TRBV14 to TRBJ2-5; D is possibly TRBD2 (7 bases). Trimming removed 10 bases at V and 4 bases at J, with 22 bases between. Per the germline V gene, CDR1 is SGHDN and CDR2 is FVKESK. The CDR3 totals 15 residues. Here the CDR3 reads CAISLGGTTGETQYF. CDR3 in DNA: TGTGCCATCTCGTTAGGGGGGACTACGGGAGAGACCCAGTACTTC.

The chain employs TRBV6-4 and TRBJ2-3, with a weak D call TRBD1 (5 bases). Germline assignment: CDR1 MRHNA and CDR2 SNTAGT. The V end was cut by 7 bases, the J end by 0 bases, with 11 bases between. The length of the CDR3 is 14 residues. The chain's CDR3 is CASTQAISTDTQYF. The CDR3 bases are TGTGCCAGCACACAGGCAATTAGCACAGATACGCAGTATTTT.

The gene calls are TRBV7-2 and TRBJ1-5, with 8 bases matching TRBD1. The CDR3 contains 15 residues. V lost 4 bases, J lost 6 bases, and 8 bases stayed unmatched. The germline V gene has CDR1 SGHTA and CDR2 FQGNSA. The DNA of the CDR3 is TGTGCCAGCAGCTCAGGACAGGGAGGAATTCAGCCCCAGCATTTT. The encoded protein is CASSSGQGGIQPQHF. The whole variable domain, filled in from reference TRBV7-2 and TRBJ1-5, reads GAGVSQSPSNKVTEKGKDVELRCDPISGHTALYWYRQSLGQGLEFLIYFQGNSAPDKSGLPSDRFSAERTGGSVSTLTIQRTQQEDSAVYLCASSSGQGGIQPQHFGDGTRLSIL.

V usage is TRBV10-3 and J usage is TRBJ2-3, with 8 bases identical to TRBD2. The trim removed 3 bases at V and 2 bases at J, leaving 13 bases unmatched. CDR1 is ENHRY, CDR2 SYGVKD, per germline. This CDR3 contains 18 residues. The CDR3 sequence: CAISDPLAGGLVTDTQYF. The CDR3 DNA sequence: TGTGCCATCAGTGACCCCTTAGCTGGGGGACTAGTCACAGATACGCAGTATTTT.

The sample holds a few counts of this clone. This chain connects TRBV5-1 to TRBJ2-3, with TRBD2 matching 9 bases. In germline, CDR1 is SGHRS, CDR2 YFSETQ. J was trimmed by 4 bases and V by 0 bases; bases with no gene match: 6. This CDR3 contains 16 residues. The CDR3 is CASSLASGGRADTQYF. In DNA, the CDR3 is TGCGCCAGCAGCTTGGCCAGCGGGGGGAGGGCAGATACGCAGTATTTT.

This clone has just a few counts. The rearrangement joins TRBV5-1 to TRBJ2-2, with 8 positions matching TRBD1. Germline V gives CDR1 SGHRS, CDR2 YFSETQ. J lost 8 bases, V lost 5 bases, and 11 bases had no gene match. The CDR3 runs to 15 residues. Here the CDR3 reads CASSRQGASSGELFF. DNA of the CDR3: TGCGCCAGCAGTAGGCAGGGGGCTTCCTCGGGGGAGCTGTTTTTT.